Given below is one T cell receptor beta chain in context. Its antigen is unidentified. This specimen comes from a study of synovial regulatory T cells in juvenile arthritis. The method was immunoSEQ multiplex PCR; TCRdb's version includes in-frame clones alone and lacks a portion of them. The sample's table shows over 7,500 clones. Roughly 11-patient cohort: around eleven active juvenile idiopathic arthritis patients, 3 polyarticular, 8 oligoarticular. Patients were aged median approximately 11 years with disease lasting median 7 years. The CDR3 spans 16 residues. No DNA was logged. Germline loops: CDR1 LGHNA, CDR2 YSLEER. Whole-study results and caveats: Inflammation-associated Treg cells in blood had less TCR diversity than the remaining blood Treg cells. Synovial Teff and blood CPL repertoires partially overlapped with iaTreg TCR repertoires, which were largely patient-private. Synovial Tregs shared more CDR3 sequences with iaTregs than other blood Tregs.

The V call is TRBV4-3, the J call TRBJ2-4; the D gene TCRdb calls, TRBD1, cannot be checked with no DNA. The origin of this receptor is a donor aged 2-30 years with juvenile idiopathic arthritis. The specimen was Treg cells from blood. Subset defined: HLA-DR+ inflammation-associated blood Treg cells. The CDR3 protein is CASSSDREATKNIQYF.